This T cell receptor (beta chain) is drawn from a study of Ad26.COV2.S vaccination and SARS-CoV-2 variants. As regards this clone: The antigen is unknown.

Measured with immunoSEQ multiplex PCR; TCRdb has only the in-frame clones, and not every one. The sample has 150,000 to 200,000 clones; roughly 85% are singletons. Study results and limitations: Spike-specific CD8+ and CD4+ T cell responses reportedly showed substantial breadth after vaccination.

The germline gives CDR1 ENHRY, CDR2 SYGVKD. V was trimmed by 2 bases and J by 4 bases, leaving 9 bases between them. This CDR3 is 13 amino acids long. The receptor comes from a human donor who had recovered from COVID-19. The sequencing here drew on peripheral blood, taken after recovery from COVID-19. V gene TRBV10-3 combines with J gene TRBJ2-7, with D perhaps TRBD1 (6 bases). The CDR3 DNA follows: TGTGCCATCAGTGAGCAGGGGCCTTACGAGCAGTACTTC. Protein: CAISEQGPYEQYF.